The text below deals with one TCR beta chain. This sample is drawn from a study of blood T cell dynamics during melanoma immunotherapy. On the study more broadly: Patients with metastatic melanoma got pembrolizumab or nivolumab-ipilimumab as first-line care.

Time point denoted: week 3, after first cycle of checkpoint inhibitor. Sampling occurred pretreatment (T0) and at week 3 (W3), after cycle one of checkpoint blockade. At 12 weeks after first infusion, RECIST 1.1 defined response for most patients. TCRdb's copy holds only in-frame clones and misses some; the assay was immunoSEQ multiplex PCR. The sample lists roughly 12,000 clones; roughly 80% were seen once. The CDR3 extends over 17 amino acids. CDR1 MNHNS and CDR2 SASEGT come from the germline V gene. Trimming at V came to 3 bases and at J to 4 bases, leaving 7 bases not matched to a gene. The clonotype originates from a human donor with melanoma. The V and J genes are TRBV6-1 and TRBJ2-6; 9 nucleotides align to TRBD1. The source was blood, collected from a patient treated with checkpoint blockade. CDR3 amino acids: CASSDPLQGAGANVLTF. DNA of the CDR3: TGTGCCAGCAGTGATCCTCTACAGGGGGCCGGGGCCAACGTCCTGACTTTC.